One and the same sample provided the 8 T cell receptor beta chains below, sequenced in a study of tumor and adjacent non-tumor tissue in lung cancer. The library came from three nested PCR rounds adapted from ARM-PCR protocols. TCRdb re-called the multiplex PCR reads with MiXCR, one entry per CDR3 protein. The table has about 200,000 distinct CDR3 sequences, about 71% seen once. RNA was extracted from bulk tissue without any cell sorting. Sample: lung tumor tissue. The origin of the receptors is a man aged 60-69 years with non-small cell lung cancer.

There are a few counts of this clonotype. The gene calls are TRBV12-3 or TRBV12-4 and TRBJ2-1, with D perhaps TRBD2 (5 bases). This CDR3 contains 13 residues. Trimming cost V 4 bases and J 6 bases, with 10 bases left between them. CDR3 sequence (DNA): TGTGCCAGCAGTTCAGGACTGGGCAATGAGCAGTTCTTC. Protein sequence: CASSSGLGNEQFF.

The J gene is TRBJ2-3, the V gene TRBV7-8; possible D gene TRBD1, 6 bases. The germline V gene encodes CDR1 SGHVS and CDR2 FQNEAQ. The CDR3 is made up of 14 amino acids. V gave up 8 bases and J gave up 1 base, with 13 bases separating them. The CDR3 DNA reads TGTGCCAGCTGCTGGGCAGGGGGCACAGATACGCAGTATTTT. Translation gives CASCWAGGTDTQYF.

J is TRBJ1-5 and V is TRBV20-1; no firm D call. The V gene's germline CDR1 is DFQATT and CDR2 SNEGSKA (reference sequence). This CDR3 has 15 residues. CDR3 sequence reads: CDARVGLYSNQPQHF. CDR3 bases: TGCGATGCTAGGGTAGGGCTCTATAGCAATCAGCCCCAGCATTTT.

There are a few counts of this clonotype. One end of the junction fails to match germline, which may point to a read error. The chain recombines TRBV12-3 or TRBV12-4 with TRBJ2-2, with 7 bases identical to TRBD1. This CDR3 is 14 amino acids long. This CDR3 is CTSRQGARTGELFF. The CDR3 DNA follows: TGTACCAGCAGACAGGGCGCAAGAACCGGGGAGCTGTTTTTT.

The V call is TRBV20-1, the J call TRBJ1-1; tentative D call: TRBD1 (6 bases). Trimming removed 7 bases from V and 10 bases from J, with 22 bases in between. The CDR3 spans 13 residues. Germline V gene sequence: CDR1 DFQATT, CDR2 SNEGSKA (reference sequence). The CDR3 bases are TGCAGTGTTCCCGCGATGTGGGGGGCATCAGCTTTCTTT. Its translation is CSVPAMWGASAFF.

This clonotype was seen a single time. This chain links TRBV5-6 with TRBJ2-7; a possible D gene is TRBD1 (6 bases). This CDR3 region has 13 residues. In germline, CDR1 is SGHDT, CDR2 YYEEEE. Trimming shortened V by 3 bases and J by 5 bases, and 12 bases separated the two germline ends. Here the CDR3 reads CASSSEDSHEQYF. Written as DNA, the CDR3 is TGTGCCAGCAGCTCGGAGGACAGCCACGAGCAGTACTTC.

In this sample, this clonotype turned up once. One end of the junction is discordant with germline, which a read error may explain. The chain's CDR3 is CASSLAPHREANETLFF. The CDR3 bases are TGCGCCAGCAGCTTGGCCCCACACAGGGAGGCTAATGAAACACTGTTTTTT. The chain joins TRBV5-1 to TRBJ1-4, with D possibly matching TRBD1 (6 bases). Germline CDR1 SGHRS, CDR2 YFSETQ. The CDR3 is made up of 17 amino acids.

The chain has TRBV4-3 and TRBJ2-7; 7 positions agree with TRBD2. The CDR3 covers 15 residues. V lost 8 bases and J lost 3; bases outside the gene matches: 13. Germline CDR1 LGHNA, CDR2 YSLEER. CDR3 in amino acids: CASGSQREPLYEQYF. The CDR3 nucleotides are TGCGCCAGCGGCTCCCAGCGGGAACCCCTCTACGAGCAGTACTTC.